The rows below give T cell receptor beta chains drawn from one sample of a study of cytomegalovirus exposure and HLA in healthy donors. Sequencing was performed with immunoSEQ multiplex PCR; in TCRdb, only in-frame clones are kept and a portion is missing. In the table there are 160,000 or so clones, roughly 84% of which are singletons. The sequencing input was PBMCs. Receptors originate from a woman between 18 and 30 years old in good health and CMV-seronegative. CDR3s include the opening cysteine and the closing phenylalanine or tryptophan. A D gene is named only where the DNA matches it firmly. Size tells how often a clone was seen (once, few, many) or the class of an expanded clone, and some rows leave it out.

cdr3_aa	cdr3_nt	clone_size	v_call	d_call	j_call
CASRRGSDSNQPQHF	TGTGCCAGCAGGCGGGGCAGCGATAGCAATCAGCCCCAGCATTTT	few	TRBV28	NA	TRBJ1-5
CASSVAVGSGGSLNEQFF	TGTGCCAGCAGCGTAGCGGTTGGTAGCGGGGGGTCTCTCAATGAGCAGTTCTTC	NA	TRBV9	TRBD2	TRBJ2-1
CASSPGAAYEQYF	TGTGCCAGCAGTCCGGGTGCGGCCTACGAGCAGTACTTC	NA	TRBV28	NA	TRBJ2-7
CASSPRETGEQYF	TGTGCCAGCTCACCCCGAGAAACGGGCGAGCAGTACTTC	NA	TRBV18	NA	TRBJ2-7
CASSPQWGGEQYF	TGTGCCAGCAGTCCCCAGTGGGGGGGGGAGCAGTACTTC	NA	TRBV27	TRBD2	TRBJ2-7
CASSRNGQSNYGYTF	TGTGCCAGCAGCCGAAACGGACAATCTAACTATGGCTACACCTTC	NA	TRBV5-4	NA	TRBJ1-2
CASSQRGRGTNTGELFF	TGTGCCAGCAGCCAGAGAGGGCGGGGGACGAACACCGGGGAGCTGTTTTTT	NA	TRBV7-9	TRBD2	TRBJ2-2
CASSQGTGAYSNQPQHF	TGTGCCAGCAGCCAAGGAACAGGGGCCTATAGCAATCAGCCCCAGCATTTT	NA	TRBV14	TRBD1	TRBJ1-5
CASSIVWNTGELFF	TGTGCCAGTAGTATCGTGTGGAACACCGGGGAGCTGTTTTTT	NA	TRBV19	NA	TRBJ2-2
CASRPTKGVELFF	TGTGCCAGCAGACCCACCAAGGGGGTGGAACTGTTTTTT	NA	TRBV28	NA	TRBJ1-4
CASAPAAGSPLHF	TGTGCCAGCGCCCCGGCGGCAGGGTCACCCCTCCACTTT	NA	TRBV2	NA	TRBJ1-6
CASSALGQSRETQYF	TGTGCTAGCAGCGCGCTGGGACAGTCTCGAGAGACCCAGTACTTC	NA	TRBV7-7	TRBD1	TRBJ2-5
CASSIGHLSETQYF	TGTGCCAGCAGCATTGGACATCTCAGTGAGACCCAGTACTTC	NA	TRBV5-6	NA	TRBJ2-5
CASSPEAAGNTGELFF	TGTGCCAGCAGCCCCGAGGCAGCGGGGAACACCGGGGAGCTGTTTTTT	NA	TRBV2	NA	TRBJ2-2
CASSLSYEISLHEQFF	TGTGCCAGCAGCTTATCCTACGAGATATCCCTCCATGAGCAGTTCTTC	NA	TRBV7-9	NA	TRBJ2-1
CASSSNHGGNSPLHF	TGTGCCAGCTCATCGAACCACGGGGGGAATTCACCCCTCCACTTT	NA	TRBV18	NA	TRBJ1-6
CASSVVMSGGAFF	TGTGCCAGCAGCGTAGTGATGTCCGGGGGAGCTTTCTTT	NA	TRBV9	NA	TRBJ1-1
CASSQDPSGQGSKNIQYF	TGCGCCAGCAGCCAAGATCCCTCTGGACAGGGGTCCAAAAACATTCAGTACTTC	NA	TRBV4-3	TRBD1	TRBJ2-4
CASSLGGTSGDEQFF	TGCGCCAGCAGCCTGGGAGGGACTAGCGGAGATGAGCAGTTCTTC	NA	TRBV5-1	TRBD2	TRBJ2-1
CASSLADRYNEQFF	TGCGCCAGCAGCTTGGCGGACAGGTACAATGAGCAGTTCTTC	once	TRBV5-1	TRBD1	TRBJ2-1
CASSPSGGNYGYTF	TGTGCCAGCAGCCCATCTGGGGGGAACTATGGCTACACCTTC	NA	TRBV7-2	NA	TRBJ1-2
CASSLGFGGEGYEQYF	TGCGCCAGCAGCCTGGGATTTGGAGGGGAGGGTTACGAGCAGTACTTC	NA	TRBV5-1	TRBD2	TRBJ2-7
CASKGDGSEQYF	TGTGCCAGCAAGGGGGACGGGTCCGAGCAGTACTTC	NA	TRBV6-4	NA	TRBJ2-7
CASSLARTRYGYTF	TGTGCCAGCAGCTTAGCCAGGACAAGGTATGGCTACACCTTC	NA	TRBV7-2	NA	TRBJ1-2
CASRPAGSYEQYF	TGTGCCAGCAGGCCAGCGGGCTCCTACGAGCAGTACTTC	NA	TRBV2	NA	TRBJ2-7
CASSGRGLIGGELFF	TGTGCCAGTAGTGGCAGGGGGCTGATCGGCGGGGAGCTGTTTTTT	NA	TRBV19	TRBD1	TRBJ2-2
CASSLRTDGYTF	TGTGCCAGCAGCCTTCGGACAGATGGCTACACCTTC	NA	TRBV16	NA	TRBJ1-2
CASRPGQGGEQYF	TGTGCCAGCAGGCCGGGACAGGGGGGCGAGCAGTACTTC	NA	TRBV7-2	TRBD1	TRBJ2-7
CASSPGTSGGQETQYF	TGTGCCAGCAGCCCTGGGACTAGCGGGGGCCAAGAGACCCAGTACTTC	NA	TRBV7-2	TRBD2	TRBJ2-5
CASSLLGPDTGELFF	TGTGCCAGCAGTTTATTGGGGCCTGACACCGGGGAGCTGTTTTTT	few	TRBV28	NA	TRBJ2-2
CASSESQGLNTEAFF	TGTGCCAGCAGTGAATCACAGGGATTGAACACTGAAGCTTTCTTT	few	TRBV2	NA	TRBJ1-1
CASSQDGSNQPQHF	TGCGCCAGCAGCCAAGATGGCAGCAATCAGCCCCAGCATTTT	NA	TRBV4-1	NA	TRBJ1-5
CAWSSTGGDEQFF	TGTGCCTGGAGTTCGACAGGGGGGGATGAGCAGTTCTTC	NA	TRBV30	TRBD1	TRBJ2-1
CASSISRADTQYF	TGTGCCAGTAGTATATCCAGGGCAGATACGCAGTATTTT	NA	TRBV19	NA	TRBJ2-3
CASSPAGAGNTIYF	TGTGCCAGCAGCCCCGCCGGAGCTGGAAACACCATATATTTT	NA	TRBV2	NA	TRBJ1-3
CASSLQGTLDSPLHF	TGTGCCAGCAGCTTACAGGGGACCTTAGATTCACCCCTCCACTTT	once	TRBV5-5	TRBD1	TRBJ1-6
CASSSGLTRKDTQYF	TGTGCCAGCAGTTCGGGACTGACCCGCAAAGATACGCAGTATTTT	NA	TRBV28	NA	TRBJ2-3
CASSEAGGYNQPQHF	TGTGCCAGCAGTGAAGCTGGGGGGTACAATCAGCCCCAGCATTTT	NA	TRBV2	NA	TRBJ1-5
CASSLSLIRGTGELFF	TGTGCTAGCAGCTTAAGCCTTATCAGGGGCACCGGGGAGCTGTTTTTT	NA	TRBV7-7	NA	TRBJ2-2
CASSSPTTDSNQPQHF	TGTGCCAGCAGTTCACCGACGACAGATAGCAATCAGCCCCAGCATTTT	NA	TRBV28	NA	TRBJ1-5